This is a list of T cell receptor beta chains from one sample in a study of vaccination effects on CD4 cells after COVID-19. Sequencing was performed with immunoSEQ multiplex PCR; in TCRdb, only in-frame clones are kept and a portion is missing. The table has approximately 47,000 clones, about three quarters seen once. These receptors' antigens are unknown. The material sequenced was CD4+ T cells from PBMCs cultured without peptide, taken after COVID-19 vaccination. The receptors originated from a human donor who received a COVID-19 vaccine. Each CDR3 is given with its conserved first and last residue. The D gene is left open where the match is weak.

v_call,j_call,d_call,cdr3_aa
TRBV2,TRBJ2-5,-,CASSVGQETQYF
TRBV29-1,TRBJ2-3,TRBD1,CSVQYGQGPDTQYF
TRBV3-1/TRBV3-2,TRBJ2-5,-,CASSQEGQGSQTQYF
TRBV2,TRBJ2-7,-,CASTLGQLYEQYF
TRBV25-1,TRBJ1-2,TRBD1,CASSSRTGRAGYTF
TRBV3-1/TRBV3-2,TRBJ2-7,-,CASSQVEGYEQYF
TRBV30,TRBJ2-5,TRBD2,CAWQSGGAQETQYF
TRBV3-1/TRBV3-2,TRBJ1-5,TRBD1,CASSQDPTGFGNQPQHF
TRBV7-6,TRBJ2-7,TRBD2,CASSSGLAGATYEQYF
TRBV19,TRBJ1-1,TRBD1,CASKRPTGTGENTEAFF
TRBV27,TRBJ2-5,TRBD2,CASKGLAGGGETQYF
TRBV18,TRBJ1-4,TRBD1,CASSPPVTRGPEKLFF
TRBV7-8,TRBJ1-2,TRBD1,CASSLGRQGYGYTF
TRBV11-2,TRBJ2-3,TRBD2,CASSSRLAGFTDTQYF
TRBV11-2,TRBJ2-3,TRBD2,CASGPAGGFTDTQYF
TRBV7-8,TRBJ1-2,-,CASSLAGNNYGYTF
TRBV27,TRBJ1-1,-,CASSLNGMNTEAFF
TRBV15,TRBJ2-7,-,CATSGGATDYEQYF
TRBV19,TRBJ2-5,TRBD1,CASSSSEGGKVYF
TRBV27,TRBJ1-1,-,CASGRLQGAEAFF
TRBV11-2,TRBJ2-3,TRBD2,CASSFLAGTHTDTQYF
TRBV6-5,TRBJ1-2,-,CASTGGINYGYTF
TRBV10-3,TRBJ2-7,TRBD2,CAISATSGDYEQYF
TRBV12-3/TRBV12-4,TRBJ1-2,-,CASSLGNYGYTF
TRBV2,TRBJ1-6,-,CASIGNPNSPLHF
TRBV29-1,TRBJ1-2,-,CSVDFRDGYTF
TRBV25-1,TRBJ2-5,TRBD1,CASSGNRGRYIGETQYF
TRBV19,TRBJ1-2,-,CASSNDGGGGGYTF
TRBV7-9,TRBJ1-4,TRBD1,CASSLTGGTTNEKLFF
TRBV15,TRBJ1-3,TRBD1,CATSTQGAYGNTIYF
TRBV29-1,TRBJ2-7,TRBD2,CSAEEGLAGFREQYF
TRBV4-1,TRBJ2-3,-,CASSQPVTGSRTDTQYF